This passage covers 23 T cell receptor beta chains from one sample sequenced in a study of T-cell reconstitution after alpha-beta-depleted transplantation in children. Unique molecular identifiers were incorporated during preparation of the TCRbeta library. MiXCR was run by TCRdb on the PCR reads, yielding one entry per CDR3 protein. The data show about 980,000 distinct CDR3 sequences, 25% to 35% seen once. The specimen comprised PBMCs, mostly from graft donor cells, sampled 360 days after TCRalphabeta/CD19-depleted stem cell transplant. Receptors were obtained from a boy less than two years old who had a stem cell transplant for SCID, so the T cells may come from the graft donor.

The rearrangement joins TRBV12-3 or TRBV12-4 to TRBJ1-1; possible D gene TRBD1, 5 bases. This CDR3 comprises 15 residues. Deletions cut 7 bases from V and 3 bases from J, with 18 bases between. The DNA for the CDR3 is TGTGCCAGCATGAGCGGGGGGTCAATTTACACTGAAGCTTTCTTT. It specifies CASMSGGSIYTEAFF.

The gene calls are TRBV4-1 and TRBJ2-5; D not certain. Trimming cost V 2 bases and J 3 bases, with 7 bases left between them. The CDR3 is 13 residues long. The germline CDR1 and CDR2 sequences are MGHRA and YSYEKL. The DNA for the CDR3 is TGCGCCAGCAGCCAATGGAAGGAAGAGACCCAGTACTTC. It translates to CASSQWKEETQYF.

The J gene is TRBJ1-1, the V gene TRBV18; 8 nucleotides align to TRBD1. Germline CDR1 reads KGHSH; CDR2 reads LQKENI. Trimming took 5 bases from V and 0 from J; bases not matched to a gene: 8. This CDR3 is 16 amino acids long. CDR3: CASSSTGTGMNTEAFF. The CDR3 coding sequence is TGTGCCAGCTCATCTACCGGGACAGGCATGAACACTGAAGCTTTCTTT.

The chain combines TRBV4-2 with TRBJ2-1, with D uncertain. Trimming shortened V by 0 bases and J by 4 bases, and 19 bases separated the two germline ends. This CDR3 region has 18 residues. Looked up from germline, CDR1 is LGHNA and CDR2 is YNFKEQ. CDR3 residues: CASSQDENGLIIYNEQFF. CDR3 DNA: TGTGCCAGCAGCCAAGATGAGAACGGCCTTATTATATACAATGAGCAGTTCTTC.

The chain joins TRBV7-8 to TRBJ2-7; TRBD1 might be the D (6 bases). From germline, CDR1 is SGHVS and CDR2 FQNEAQ. The CDR3 runs 16 residues. Trimming removed 3 bases at V and 3 bases at J, with 18 bases between. The CDR3 reads CASSLGPWGLDYEQYF. The CDR3 DNA reads TGTGCCAGCAGCTTGGGGCCATGGGGGCTAGACTACGAGCAGTACTTC.

This chain uses TRBV5-8 with TRBJ2-5; no firm D call. The germline V and J ends were trimmed by 3 bases and 5 bases, with 14 bases remaining between them. The CDR3 consists of 14 residues. Germline V gene lookup returns CDR1 SGHTS and CDR2 YDEGEE. The DNA of the CDR3 is TGTGCCAGCAGCTCGGCGGATCGTCGGGAGACCCAGTACTTC. It is translated as CASSSADRRETQYF.

The chain combines TRBV5-1 with TRBJ2-3, with D maybe TRBD2 (5 bases). The CDR3 covers 13 residues. Germline CDR1 SGHRS, CDR2 YFSETQ. V was cut by 0 bases and J by 4 bases, with 6 bases left in between. CDR3 DNA sequence: TGCGCCAGCAGCTTGGGGGAGCCAGATACGCAGTATTTT. It specifies CASSLGEPDTQYF.

This clonotype was detected a few times. This chain uses TRBV2 with TRBJ1-5; unclear D gene. CDR1 is SNHLY and CDR2 is FYNNEI in the germline V gene. The CDR3 has 14 amino acids. Trimming pared 8 bases from V and 7 bases from J, leaving 18 bases between. The CDR3 sequence is CASGYSGRGQPQHF. The CDR3 DNA is TGTGCCAGCGGATACTCAGGCCGGGGACAGCCCCAGCATTTT.

This chain uses TRBV20-1 with TRBJ1-1; D may be TRBD1 (5 bases). Trimming stripped 5 bases from V and 1 base from J, with 11 bases between. The CDR3 totals 13 residues. Germline CDR1 reads DFQATT; CDR2 reads SNEGSKA (reference sequence). The CDR3 sequence: CSAWGTENTEAFF. The CDR3 coding sequence is TGCAGTGCTTGGGGCACCGAGAACACTGAAGCTTTCTTT.

The chain recombines TRBV6-5 with TRBJ2-2, with D tentatively TRBD1 (6 bases). The CDR3 sequence is 18 residues long. Germline lookup yields CDR1 MNHEY and CDR2 SVGAGI. V was clipped by 1 base and J by 0 bases, with 15 bases between them. CDR3 sequence reads: CASSYLNFGTTNTGELFF. CDR3 DNA sequence: TGTGCCAGCAGTTACTTGAACTTCGGGACAACGAACACCGGGGAGCTGTTTTTT.

This clonotype occurred once. Since a much larger clone is just one base distant, this may be a read error. It is likely a read error, because the conserved phenylalanine at the end of the CDR3 is missing. The V gene is TRBV4-2, the J gene TRBJ1-1; D may be TRBD1 (5 bases). Germline loops: CDR1 LGHNA, CDR2 YNFKEQ. This CDR3 is 13 amino acids long. Trimming shortened V by 3 bases and J by 1 base, and 6 bases separated the two germline ends. DNA for the CDR3: TGTGCCAGCAGCCAGGGGACGAACACTGAAGCTTTCTGT. It yields the protein CASSQGTNTEAFC.

In this sample, this clonotype turned up a few times. V is TRBV2 and J is TRBJ2-2; TRBD1 aligns across 9 bases. Germline CDR1 and CDR2: SNHLY and FYNNEI. CDR3 length: 16 residues. V shed 6 bases, J shed 4 bases, and the junction held 9 bases outside the gene matches. The CDR3 DNA reads as TGTGCCAGCAGCATGACAGGGGGTCGGGGCACCGGGGAGCTGTTTTTT. As protein: CASSMTGGRGTGELFF.

This clonotype was observed many times. The chain couples TRBV12-3 or TRBV12-4 to TRBJ1-1; D might be TRBD1 (5 bases). The CDR3 loop spans 12 amino acids. Trimming shortened V by 6 bases and J by 7 bases, and 12 bases separated the two germline ends. The DNA of the CDR3 is TGTGCCAGCAGCCCTCGGGGCGGTGAAGCTTTCTTT. This gives the protein CASSPRGGEAFF.

This sequence joins TRBV7-9 and TRBJ1-1; perhaps TRBD1 as D (6 bases). This CDR3 comprises 14 residues. Looked up from germline, CDR1 is SEHNR and CDR2 is FQNEAQ (reference sequence). Trimming cost V 5 bases and J 7 bases, with 17 bases left between them. The CDR3: CASSERDTTFEAFF. The CDR3 nucleotides are TGTGCCAGCAGCGAGCGGGACACGACATTTGAAGCTTTCTTT.

J is TRBJ2-1 and V is TRBV6-2 or TRBV6-3; 9 bases are a match to TRBD1. The ends lost 5 bases at V and 6 bases at J; junction bases unmatched: 8. The germline V gene has CDR1 MNHEY and CDR2 SVGEGT. The CDR3 loop spans 15 amino acids. This CDR3 reads CASSPLQGAGNEQFF. The CDR3 DNA is TGTGCCAGCAGTCCCCTACAGGGGGCGGGCAATGAGCAGTTCTTC.

This clonotype was counted a few times. The chain combines TRBV18 with TRBJ1-1; TRBD1 is a possible D gene (6 bases). The CDR3 loop spans 14 amino acids. Germline V CDR1 and CDR2: KGHSH, LQKENI. Trimming left V 2 bases short and J 6 bases short, with 13 bases between. CDR3 bases: TGTGCCAGCTCACCAGGCCAGGGGTTCCCTGAAGCTTTCTTT. Protein sequence: CASSPGQGFPEAFF.

The J gene is TRBJ2-1, the V gene TRBV7-3, with TRBD2 matching 9 bases. The germline V gene encodes CDR1 SGHTA and CDR2 FQGTGA. V trimming: 2 bases; J trimming: 7 bases; junction bases outside the gene matches: 6. This CDR3 comprises 15 residues. The CDR3 here is CASSLDLAGTNEQFF. CDR3 coding DNA: TGTGCCAGCAGCTTAGACCTAGCGGGGACGAATGAGCAGTTCTTC.

This clonotype was seen more than once but under ten times. The V call is TRBV12-3 or TRBV12-4, the J call TRBJ1-1, with D possibly being TRBD1 (6 bases). Deletions cut 5 bases from V and 8 bases from J, with 12 bases between. The CDR3 consists of 12 residues. Here the CDR3 reads CASSGQRGEAFF. The CDR3 DNA sequence: TGTGCCAGCAGTGGACAGCGAGGGGAAGCTTTCTTT.

This chain connects TRBV13 to TRBJ1-1; a possible D gene is TRBD1 (5 bases). V was trimmed by 0 bases and J by 7 bases, leaving 15 bases between them. Looked up from germline, CDR1 is PRHDT and CDR2 is FYEKMQ (reference sequence). The length of the CDR3 is 15 residues. The CDR3 DNA reads TGTGCCAGCAGCTTAGGCCGGGGCAGGGATGGTGAAGCTTTCTTT. Translated: CASSLGRGRDGEAFF.

The chain carries TRBV12-3 or TRBV12-4 and TRBJ1-4; D is unclear. The CDR3 has 15 residues. Trimming shortened V by 10 bases and J by 6 bases, and 21 bases separated the two germline ends. In DNA form, the CDR3 reads TGTGCCACGATGATAAGCCAAGAGGGTGATGAAAAACTGTTTTTT. Its translation is CATMISQEGDEKLFF.

V is TRBV7-9 and J is TRBJ2-3, with unresolved D. Trimming removed 3 bases at V and 3 bases at J, with 10 bases between. Germline-derived CDR1 and CDR2 are SEHNR and FQNEAQ (reference sequence). The CDR3 extends over 14 amino acids. CDR3 bases: TGTGCCAGCAGCTTCGGCAGGCGGACAGATACGCAGTATTTT. This sequence encodes CASSFGRRTDTQYF.

This clonotype was observed a single time. The chain is built from TRBV4-1 and TRBJ2-3; D possibly matches TRBD1 or TRBD2 (5 bases each). The germline gives CDR1 MGHRA, CDR2 YSYEKL. This CDR3 comprises 15 residues. V was shortened by 4 bases and J by 5 bases, with 16 bases between the two germline ends. This CDR3 reads CASSPRGARIDTQYF. CDR3 bases: TGCGCCAGCAGCCCGCGAGGGGCAAGGATAGATACGCAGTATTTT.

This clonotype was picked up a small number of times. The chain has TRBV4-2 and TRBJ1-1; 7 positions agree with TRBD1. V lost 4 bases and J lost 7; bases outside the gene matches: 6. The CDR3 length is 13 residues. Germline V gives CDR1 LGHNA, CDR2 YNFKEQ. The CDR3 protein is CASSRRQGNEAFF. CDR3 DNA sequence: TGTGCCAGCAGCCGCAGACAGGGTAATGAAGCTTTCTTT.